The 8 T cell receptor beta chains below come from one sample, sequenced in a study of T cell changes during pregnancy in multiple sclerosis. The repertoire was sequenced with immunoSEQ multiplex PCR; TCRdb's copy has only in-frame clones and lacks some. The sample lists about 43,000 clones, 80% to 90% occurring once. This material consisted of peripheral blood, taken in the first trimester of pregnancy. The receptors were gathered from a female donor in good health, enrolled as a control in a pregnancy study.

V and J are TRBV5-1 and TRBJ1-1, with D possibly being TRBD1 (5 bases). CDR1 SGHRS and CDR2 YFSETQ come from the germline V gene. The CDR3 spans 15 residues. V was clipped by 0 bases and J by 5 bases, with 14 bases between them. CDR3: CASSLDGNGGTEAFF. The CDR3 nucleotides read TGCGCCAGCAGCTTGGACGGGAATGGGGGGACTGAAGCTTTCTTT.

This chain connects TRBV29-1 to TRBJ2-3; 9 nucleotides line up with TRBD2. The CDR3 is 18 residues long. Germline-derived CDR1 and CDR2 are SQVTM and ANQGSEA. V dropped 3 bases and J dropped 4; count of bases not matched to a gene: 17. The CDR3 region has the DNA TGCAGCGTTGAGGTCCACTGGCGGGGGGGCCTTTTACCAGATACGCAGTATTTT. This sequence encodes CSVEVHWRGGLLPDTQYF.

V and J are TRBV28 and TRBJ2-6; 11 bases agree with TRBD2. Germline CDR1 and CDR2: MDHEN and SYDVKM. The CDR3 loop spans 19 amino acids. V lost 7 bases and J lost 2; bases outside the gene matches: 13. CDR3 amino acids: CASTSPASGRPPGANVLTF. In DNA, the CDR3 is TGTGCCAGCACCTCTCCGGCTAGCGGGAGGCCCCCTGGGGCCAACGTCCTGACTTTC.

The J gene is TRBJ2-2, the V gene TRBV2; 8 bases line up with TRBD1. Germline V gives CDR1 SNHLY, CDR2 FYNNEI. V shed 4 bases, J shed 0 bases, and the junction held 7 bases outside the gene matches. The CDR3 runs to 17 residues. The CDR3 DNA sequence: TGTGCCAGCAGTGTAAAGACAGGGGCGACGAACACCGGGGAGCTGTTTTTT. This codes for CASSVKTGATNTGELFF.

The chain links TRBV7-6 to TRBJ2-1; 8 bases fit TRBD2. Germline CDR1 reads SGHVS; CDR2 reads FNYEAQ. Germline trimming cut 4 bases from V and 7 bases from J; bases unmatched to any gene: 9. This CDR3 has 15 amino acids. The CDR3 loop is CASSSRGGRGNEQFF. The CDR3 region has the DNA TGTGCCAGCAGCTCCCGGGGGGGCCGAGGAAATGAGCAGTTCTTC.

This clone was found once. The chain carries TRBV7-9 and TRBJ1-1; tentatively, D is TRBD1 (5 bases). With 5 bases removed from V and 3 bases from J, the gap between germline ends came to 10 bases. The CDR3 totals 13 residues. CDR1 and CDR2 (germline): SEHNR, FQNEAQ (reference sequence). The CDR3 DNA sequence: TGTGCCAGCAGCCTAGACAGATACACTGAAGCTTTCTTT. As protein: CASSLDRYTEAFF. The whole variable domain, remainder taken from reference TRBV7-9 and TRBJ1-1, is DTGVSQNPRHKITKRGQNVTFRCDPISEHNRLYWYRQTLGQGPEFLTYFQNEAQLEKSRLLSDRFSAERPKGSFSTLEIQRTEQGDSAMYLCASSLDRYTEAFFGQGTRLTVV.

In DNA form, the CDR3 reads TGTGCCAGCAGCTTATTTGGCGGGGAGCAAGAGACCCAGTACTTC. Protein: CASSLFGGEQETQYF. This sequence joins TRBV7-6 and TRBJ2-5, with a possible D match to TRBD2 (6 bases). Per germline, CDR1 SGHVS and CDR2 FNYEAQ. The V end lost 2 bases, the J end lost 2 bases, and 12 bases lay between the germline ends. The CDR3 sequence is 15 residues long.

The chain has TRBV30 and TRBJ2-1; 10 bases map to TRBD2. CDR1 and CDR2 (germline): GTSNPN, SVGIG (reference sequence). After removal of 0 bases from V and 10 bases from J, the junction contained 9 bases not matched to a gene. This CDR3 region has 15 residues. CDR3 bases: TGTGCCTGGAGTGTGGGGGGAGCGGGAGGGGGCGAGCAGTTCTTC. This encodes CAWSVGGAGGGEQFF.